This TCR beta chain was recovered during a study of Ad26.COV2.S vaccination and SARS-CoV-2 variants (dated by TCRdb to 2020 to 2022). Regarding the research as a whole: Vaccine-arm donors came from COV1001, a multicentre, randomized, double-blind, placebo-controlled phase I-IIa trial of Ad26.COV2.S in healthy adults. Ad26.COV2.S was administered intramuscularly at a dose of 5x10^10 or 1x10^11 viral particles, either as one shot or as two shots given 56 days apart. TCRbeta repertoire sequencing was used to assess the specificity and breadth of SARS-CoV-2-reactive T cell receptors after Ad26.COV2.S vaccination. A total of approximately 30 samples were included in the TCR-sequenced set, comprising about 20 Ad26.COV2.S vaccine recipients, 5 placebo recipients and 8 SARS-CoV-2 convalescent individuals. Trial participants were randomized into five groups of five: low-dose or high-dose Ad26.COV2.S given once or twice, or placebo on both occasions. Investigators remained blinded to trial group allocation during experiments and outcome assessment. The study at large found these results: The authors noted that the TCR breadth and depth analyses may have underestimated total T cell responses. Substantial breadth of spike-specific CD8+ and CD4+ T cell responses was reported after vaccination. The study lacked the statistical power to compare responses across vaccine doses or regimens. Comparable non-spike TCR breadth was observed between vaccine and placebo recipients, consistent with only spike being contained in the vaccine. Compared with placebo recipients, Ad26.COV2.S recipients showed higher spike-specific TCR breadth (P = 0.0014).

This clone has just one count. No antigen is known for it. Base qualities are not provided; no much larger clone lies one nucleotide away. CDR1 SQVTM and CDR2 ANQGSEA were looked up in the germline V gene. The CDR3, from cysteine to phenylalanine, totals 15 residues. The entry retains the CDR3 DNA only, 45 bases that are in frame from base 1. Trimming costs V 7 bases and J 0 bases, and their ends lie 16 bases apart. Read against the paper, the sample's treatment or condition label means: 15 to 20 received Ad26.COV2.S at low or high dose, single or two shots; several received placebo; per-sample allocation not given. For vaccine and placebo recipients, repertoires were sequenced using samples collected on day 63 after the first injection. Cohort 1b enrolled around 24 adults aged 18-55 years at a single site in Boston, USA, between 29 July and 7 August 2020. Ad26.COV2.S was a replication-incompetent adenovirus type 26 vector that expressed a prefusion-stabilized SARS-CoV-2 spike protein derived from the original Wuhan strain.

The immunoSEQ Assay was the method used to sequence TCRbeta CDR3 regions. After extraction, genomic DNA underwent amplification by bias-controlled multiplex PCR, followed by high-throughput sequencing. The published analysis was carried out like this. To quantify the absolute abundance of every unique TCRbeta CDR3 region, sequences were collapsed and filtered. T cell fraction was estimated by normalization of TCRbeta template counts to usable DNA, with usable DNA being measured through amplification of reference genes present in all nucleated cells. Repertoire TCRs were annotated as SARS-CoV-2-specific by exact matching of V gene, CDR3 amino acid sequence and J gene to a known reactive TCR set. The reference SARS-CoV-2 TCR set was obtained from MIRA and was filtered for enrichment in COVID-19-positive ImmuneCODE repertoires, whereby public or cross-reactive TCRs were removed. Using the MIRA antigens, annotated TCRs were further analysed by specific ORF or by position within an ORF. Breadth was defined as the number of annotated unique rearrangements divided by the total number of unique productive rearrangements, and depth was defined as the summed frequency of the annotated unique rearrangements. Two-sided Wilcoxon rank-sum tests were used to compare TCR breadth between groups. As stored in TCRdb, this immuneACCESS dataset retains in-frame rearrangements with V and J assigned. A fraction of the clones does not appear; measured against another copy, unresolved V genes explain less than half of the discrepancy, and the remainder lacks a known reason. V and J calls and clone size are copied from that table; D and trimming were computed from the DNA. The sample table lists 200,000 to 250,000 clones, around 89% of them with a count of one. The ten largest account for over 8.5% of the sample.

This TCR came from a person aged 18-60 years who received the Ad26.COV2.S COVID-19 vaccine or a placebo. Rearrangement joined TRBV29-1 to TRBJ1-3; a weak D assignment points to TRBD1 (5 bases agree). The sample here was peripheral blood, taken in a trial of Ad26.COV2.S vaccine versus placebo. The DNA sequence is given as TGCAGCGGCGGGGGGGGTTTGGGCTCTGGAAACACCATATATTTT. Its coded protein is CSGGGGLGSGNTIYF.